This T cell receptor beta chain was sequenced during a study of shared clonotypes between healthy human individuals. Libraries were prepared by immunoSEQ multiplex PCR; TCRdb keeps only in-frame clonotypes and omits some of them. The table shows hundreds of thousands of clones, with about 95% occurring only once. The authors divided CD4+ cells into CD45RA+ naive and CD45RA-negative memory subsets. The sequence came from a woman aged 25 to 39 in good health. The sequenced material came from naive CD4+ T cells sorted from blood. Regarding subset: CD45RA+ positively selected.

The CDR3, as DNA: TGTGCCAGCAGTCCACGGTGGGGGAGGGCCGAATACAATGAGCAGTTCTTC. Translating it yields CASSPRWGRAEYNEQFF. The chain uses TRBV27 and TRBJ2-1, with TRBD2 matching 7 bases. CDR3 size: 17 residues. Germline V gives CDR1 MNHEY, CDR2 SMNVEV (reference sequence). Trimming took 5 bases from V and 4 from J; bases not matched to a gene: 14.